These T cell receptor beta chains were read from a single sample in a study of CXCR3-negative and CXCR3-positive naive CD8 T cells. TCRdb re-called the 5' RACE reads and shows each CDR3 protein once, DNA omitted. The sample's table shows some 4,900 distinct CDR3 sequences. Material for sequencing was naive CXCR3- CD8+ T cells from blood. These receptors were taken from a human donor in good health. Some clones in this sample may be carry-over from other donors' samples. The CDR3 runs from the conserved cysteine through the conserved F or W. Fields, in order: J gene, clone size, V gene, CDR3 protein. Expanded clones get a size class; other rows say once, few or many, or leave the size out.

TRBJ2-5 . TRBV29-1 CSVEGLAGAPFETQYF
TRBJ1-2 . TRBV4-3 CASSQDPIYGYTF
TRBJ2-3 . TRBV7-3 CASSPALGGPTDTQYF
TRBJ1-2 . TRBV21-1 CASSPVRSGYLGYTF
TRBJ2-5 medium-sized TRBV21-1 CASSKVEGDQETQYF
TRBJ2-7 medium-sized TRBV29-1 CSVEAGGLVEQYF
TRBJ2-3 . TRBV5-1 CASSQYTDTQYF
TRBJ2-7 . TRBV3-1 CASSQDESYYEQYF
TRBJ1-1 . TRBV29-1 CSVVGLKTEAFF
TRBJ1-1 . TRBV29-1 CSADRNTEAFF
TRBJ2-5 medium-sized TRBV6-5 CASSYSRGLAGQETQYF
TRBJ2-7 . TRBV11-2 CASSLGSGNSYEQYF
TRBJ1-1 medium-sized TRBV5-6 CASSYWGQGNTEAFF
TRBJ2-2 . TRBV2 CASSEALARELFF
TRBJ2-1 medium-sized TRBV29-1 CSVEDNNEQFF
TRBJ2-2 . TRBV11-2 CASSPKTSANTGELFF
TRBJ2-1 . TRBV9 CASSQGAVLDFNEQFF
TRBJ2-1 . TRBV3-1 CASSVGGRAFEQFF
TRBJ2-1 . TRBV19 CASSLAGGTYNEQFF
TRBJ2-1 medium-sized TRBV7-3 CASSPWASGDEQFF
TRBJ1-2 . TRBV20-1 CSAGTVVGYTF
TRBJ1-1 . TRBV7-9 CASSPGTGNEAFF
TRBJ1-5 . TRBV4-1 CASSQAQMKPQHF
TRBJ1-1 . TRBV4-3 CASSQDLVQGSGTEAFF
TRBJ1-2 medium-sized TRBV12-3/TRBV12-4 CASRAGSGYGYTF
TRBJ2-1 . TRBV6-4 CASSRLASGYNEQFF
TRBJ2-1 . TRBV2 CASSEEGGQGMYNEQFF
TRBJ1-1 medium-sized TRBV29-1 CSAIRGTTEAFF
TRBJ2-5 . TRBV29-1 CSVDRKYQETQYF
TRBJ2-1 . TRBV29-1 CSVLVSNSYNEQFF
TRBJ1-5 medium-sized TRBV29-1 CSVAAGEGQHF
TRBJ1-2 . TRBV27 CASSLSGGQGDIGYTF
TRBJ2-1 . TRBV13 CASSLGYGGSSYNEQFF
TRBJ1-1 medium-sized TRBV20-1 CSARRGLGTEAFF
TRBJ1-2 . TRBV7-9 CASSLGSLDGYTF
TRBJ1-2 . TRBV21-1 CASSIGTGRGGYTF
TRBJ2-1 large TRBV5-6 CASSLGDYNEQFF
TRBJ1-2 . TRBV29-1 CSVEDELPDRSGYTF
TRBJ2-7 medium-sized TRBV5-6 CASSEPGQGFEQYF
TRBJ2-5 medium-sized TRBV15 CATSSEQGARFQETQYF
TRBJ2-1 . TRBV6-5 CASSYGTGHNEQFF
TRBJ2-7 medium-sized TRBV20-1 CSARDLGESYEQYF
TRBJ2-1 medium-sized TRBV20-1 CSARGLQENEQFF
TRBJ2-7 medium-sized TRBV28 CASGHWGDSYYEQYF
TRBJ1-1 . TRBV29-1 CSVAGGAETEAFF
TRBJ2-1 medium-sized TRBV29-1 CSVEELAPSSYNEQFF
TRBJ1-1 . TRBV6-6 CASTPGVEAGTEAFF
TRBJ1-2 medium-sized TRBV6-5 CASSYHRLYGYTF
TRBJ2-1 . TRBV27 CASSTQGDEQFF
TRBJ2-1 medium-sized TRBV25-1 CASSWKGALFF
TRBJ2-1 medium-sized TRBV4-3 CASSPGQGARGTTYNEQFF
TRBJ2-1 medium-sized TRBV12-3/TRBV12-4 CASSRGSSYNEQFF